This paragraph covers one TCR beta chain sequence. Its antigen is unknown. This sample is part of a study of molecular identifiers for immune sequencing clone quantification. Study overall: In replicates, the authors split RNA from around 20,000 or 100,000 naive CD8 cells five ways and sequenced four.

Findings of the study overall: In CMV-specific effectors, clones above 20 copies held over 97% of molecules; naive, under 1%.

Germline CDR1 reads LGHNA; CDR2 reads YSLEER. The CDR3 runs to 16 residues. V was cut by 0 bases and J by 2 bases, with 8 bases left in between. The use of previously described methods and listed TCR primers produced the bulk TCR libraries. Each CDR3 protein is one row after TCRdb ran MiXCR on the PCR reads. The table has approximately 500,000 distinct CDR3 sequences, roughly 24% seen once. This receptor was identified in a human donor in good health. Some libraries in this study had Jurkat cell RNA spiked in. V usage is TRBV4-3 and J usage is TRBJ1-6, with D unclear. The sequencing sample was made of naive CD8+ T cells from blood, with Jurkat cell RNA spiked in. Described subset: FACS-sorted CD8+CD4-CCR7+CD45RA+ naive T cells. This CDR3 is CASSQDFGTYNSPLHF. The CDR3 DNA follows: TGCGCCAGCAGCCAAGACTTCGGAACCTATAATTCACCCCTCCACTTT.